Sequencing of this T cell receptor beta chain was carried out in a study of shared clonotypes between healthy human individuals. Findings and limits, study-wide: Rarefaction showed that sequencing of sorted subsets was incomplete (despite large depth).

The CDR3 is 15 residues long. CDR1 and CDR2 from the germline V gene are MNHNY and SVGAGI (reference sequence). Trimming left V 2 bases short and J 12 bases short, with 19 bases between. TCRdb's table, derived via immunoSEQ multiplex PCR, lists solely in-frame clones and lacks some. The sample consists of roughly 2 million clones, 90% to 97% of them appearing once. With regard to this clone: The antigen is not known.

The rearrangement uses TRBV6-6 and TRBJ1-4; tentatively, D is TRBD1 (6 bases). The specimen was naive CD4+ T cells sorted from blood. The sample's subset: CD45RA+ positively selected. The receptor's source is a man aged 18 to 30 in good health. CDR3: CASSYGTYLSRELFF. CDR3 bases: TGTGCCAGCAGTTACGGGACATATCTATCTCGTGAACTGTTTTTT.